This TCR beta chain is drawn from a study of early T cells in non-severe SARS-CoV-2 infection. Overall study context: Whole-blood bulk RNA, unsorted, was sequenced, and chains were unpaired.

This clonotype was seen a handful of times. Its specificity is not known. Study results and caveats: A preference for anti-spike CD8 responses marked VDJdb matching, which missed private and CD4 specificities.

From germline, CDR1 is MDHEN and CDR2 SYDVKM. This CDR3 is 14 amino acids long. V lost 5 bases, J lost 4 bases, and 15 bases lay in between. Unique molecular identifier tags were affixed to discrete cDNA molecules. MiXCR, applied by TCRdb to the 5' RACE reads, yields one record per CDR3 protein. The sample consists of 30,000 to 35,000 distinct CDR3 sequences, more than 5% of them appearing once. This clonotype was sampled from an adult who was a healthcare worker with PCR-confirmed SARS-CoV-2 infection or an uninfected control (not recorded which). The rearrangement joins TRBV28 to TRBJ2-7; TRBD1 or TRBD2 may be the D gene (5 bases each). Sequencing used whole blood. In nucleotides, the CDR3 is TGTGCCAGCAGTACCCCCGCTGGGGGTTACGAGCAGTACTTC. Translating gives CASSTPAGGYEQYF.